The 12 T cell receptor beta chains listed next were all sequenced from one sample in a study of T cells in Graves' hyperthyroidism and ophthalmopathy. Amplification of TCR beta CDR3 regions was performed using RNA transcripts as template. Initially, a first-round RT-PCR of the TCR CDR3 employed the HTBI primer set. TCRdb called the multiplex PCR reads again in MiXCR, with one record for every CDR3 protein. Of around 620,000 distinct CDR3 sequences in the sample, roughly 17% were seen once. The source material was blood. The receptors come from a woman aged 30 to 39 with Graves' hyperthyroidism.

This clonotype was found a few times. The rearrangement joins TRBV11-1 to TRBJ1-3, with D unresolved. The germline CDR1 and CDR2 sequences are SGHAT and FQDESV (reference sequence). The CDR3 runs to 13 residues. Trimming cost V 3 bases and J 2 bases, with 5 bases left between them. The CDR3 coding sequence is TGTGCCAGCAGCTTCACCACTGGAAACACCATATATTTT. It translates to CASSFTTGNTIYF.

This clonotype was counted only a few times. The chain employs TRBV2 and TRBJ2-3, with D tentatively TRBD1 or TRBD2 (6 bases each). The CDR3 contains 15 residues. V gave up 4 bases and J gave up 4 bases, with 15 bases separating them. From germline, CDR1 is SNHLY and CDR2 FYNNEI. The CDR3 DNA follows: TGTGCCAGCAGTGTAGGGGGGATCCGGGCAGATACGCAGTATTTT. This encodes CASSVGGIRADTQYF.

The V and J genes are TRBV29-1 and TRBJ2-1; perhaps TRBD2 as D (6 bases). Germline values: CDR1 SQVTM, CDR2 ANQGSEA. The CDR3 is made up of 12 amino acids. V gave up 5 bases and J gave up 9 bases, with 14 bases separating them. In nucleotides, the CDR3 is TGCAGCGTTCATAGCGGATGGGGTGAGCAGTTCTTC. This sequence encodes CSVHSGWGEQFF.

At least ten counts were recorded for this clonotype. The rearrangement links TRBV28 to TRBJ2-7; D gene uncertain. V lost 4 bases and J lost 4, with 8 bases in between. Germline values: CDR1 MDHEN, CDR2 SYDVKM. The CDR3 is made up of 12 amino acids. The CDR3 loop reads CASSYSVYEQYF. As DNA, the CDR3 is TGTGCCAGCAGTTACAGCGTATACGAGCAGTACTTC.

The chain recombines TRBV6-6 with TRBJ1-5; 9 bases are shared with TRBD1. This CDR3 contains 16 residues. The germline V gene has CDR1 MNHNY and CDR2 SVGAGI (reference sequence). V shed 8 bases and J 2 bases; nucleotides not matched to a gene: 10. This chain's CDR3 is CASRDRAGIGNQPQHF. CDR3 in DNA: TGTGCCAGCCGGGACAGGGCAGGGATAGGCAATCAGCCCCAGCATTTT.

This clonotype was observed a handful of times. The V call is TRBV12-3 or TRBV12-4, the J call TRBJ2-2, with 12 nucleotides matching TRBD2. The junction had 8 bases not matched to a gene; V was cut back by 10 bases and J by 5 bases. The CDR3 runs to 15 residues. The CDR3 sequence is CATKTSGSPTGELFF. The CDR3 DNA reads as TGTGCCACCAAGACTAGCGGGAGTCCTACCGGGGAGCTGTTTTTT.

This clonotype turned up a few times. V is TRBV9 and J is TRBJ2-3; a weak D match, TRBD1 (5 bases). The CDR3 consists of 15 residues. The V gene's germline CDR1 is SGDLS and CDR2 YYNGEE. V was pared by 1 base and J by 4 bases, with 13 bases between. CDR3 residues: CASSVREGVADTQYF. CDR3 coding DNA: TGTGCCAGCAGCGTACGAGAAGGGGTCGCAGATACGCAGTATTTT.

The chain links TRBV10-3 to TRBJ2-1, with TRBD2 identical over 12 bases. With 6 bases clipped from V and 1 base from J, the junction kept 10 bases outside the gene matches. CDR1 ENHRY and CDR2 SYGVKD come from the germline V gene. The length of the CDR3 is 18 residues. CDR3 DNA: TGTGCCATCAGGGGACAGGTCGGGACTAGCGGGTCCTACAATGAGCAGTTCTTC. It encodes CAIRGQVGTSGSYNEQFF.

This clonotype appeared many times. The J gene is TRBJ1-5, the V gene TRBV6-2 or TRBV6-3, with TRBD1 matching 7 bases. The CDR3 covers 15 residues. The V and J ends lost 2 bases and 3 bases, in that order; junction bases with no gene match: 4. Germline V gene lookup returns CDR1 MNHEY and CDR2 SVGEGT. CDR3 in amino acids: CASSYDRATNQPQHF. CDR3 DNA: TGTGCCAGCAGTTACGACAGGGCTACCAATCAGCCCCAGCATTTT.

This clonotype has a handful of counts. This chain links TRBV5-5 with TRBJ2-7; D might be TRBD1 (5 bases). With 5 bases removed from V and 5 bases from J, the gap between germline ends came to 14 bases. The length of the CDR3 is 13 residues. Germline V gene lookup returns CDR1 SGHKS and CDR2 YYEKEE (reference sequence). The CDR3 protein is CASSPGPGDEQYF. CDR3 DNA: TGTGCCAGCAGTCCAGGGCCCGGAGACGAGCAGTACTTC.

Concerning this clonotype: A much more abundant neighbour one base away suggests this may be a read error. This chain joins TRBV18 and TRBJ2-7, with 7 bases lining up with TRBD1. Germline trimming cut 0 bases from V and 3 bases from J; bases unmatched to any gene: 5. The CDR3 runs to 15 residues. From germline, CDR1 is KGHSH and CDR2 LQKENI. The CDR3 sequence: CASSPPGQKSYEQYF. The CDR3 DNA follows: TGTGCCAGCTCACCACCGGGACAGAAAAGCTACGAGCAGTACTTC. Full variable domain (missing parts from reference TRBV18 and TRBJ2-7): NAGVMQNPRHLVRRRGQEARLRCSPMKGHSHVYWYRQLPEEGLKFMVYLQKENIIDESGMPKERFSAEFPKEGPSILRIQQVVRGDSAAYFCASSPPGQKSYEQYFGPGTRLTVT.

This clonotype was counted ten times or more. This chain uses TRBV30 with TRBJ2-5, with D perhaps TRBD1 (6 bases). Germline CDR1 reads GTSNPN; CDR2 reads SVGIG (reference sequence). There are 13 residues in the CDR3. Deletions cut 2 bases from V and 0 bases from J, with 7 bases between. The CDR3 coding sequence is TGTGCCTGGAGTAGGGGGTACCAAGAGACCCAGTACTTC. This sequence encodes CAWSRGYQETQYF.